This record looks at one T cell receptor (beta chain) sequence and its context. Antigen: not known. Produced via immunoSEQ multiplex PCR; TCRdb's table is partial and in-frame only. The table includes a few hundred thousand clones, 92% detected once. The treatment: over 15 received Ad26.COV2.S at low or high dose, single or two shots; five or six received placebo; per-sample allocation not given. Day 63 following the first vaccine or placebo injection was when the samples were taken. The vaccine antigen was prefusion-stabilized Wuhan SARS-CoV-2 spike. The sample belongs to a study of Ad26.COV2.S vaccination and SARS-CoV-2 variants. Study-wide context: Enrollment placed the donor in the COV1001 Ad26.COV2.S trial arm. Intramuscularly, Ad26.COV2.S was given either once or twice, 56 days apart.

The study's findings and limits: Reported findings describe substantial breadth in spike-specific CD8+ and CD4+ T cell responses following vaccination.

The TCR originated in a person between 18 and 65 years old who received the Ad26.COV2.S COVID-19 vaccine or a placebo. Sequenced here: peripheral blood, sampled in a trial of Ad26.COV2.S vaccine versus placebo.

The chain's CDR3 is CASSFGIRLAGGPETQYF. CDR3 bases: TGTGCCAGCAGCTTCGGAATTAGGCTAGCGGGGGGTCCGGAGACCCAGTACTTC. The V gene is TRBV5-6, the J gene TRBJ2-5, with 11 bases aligning to TRBD2. CDR3 length: 18 residues. The J segment lost 5 bases and the V segment lost 2 bases, leaving 14 bases of the junction unmatched. Germline assignment: CDR1 SGHDT and CDR2 YYEEEE. Using reference TRBV5-6 and TRBJ2-5 for the parts outside the CDR3, the full variable domain is DAGVTQSPTHLIKTRGQQVTLRCSPKSGHDTVSWYQQALGQGPQFIFQYYEEEERQRGNFPDRFSGHQFPNYSSELNVNALLLGDSALYLCASSFGIRLAGGPETQYFGPGTRLLVL.